The 23 T cell receptor beta chains presented below share a single source sample, sequenced in a study of shared clonotypes between healthy human individuals. Clones were sequenced by immunoSEQ multiplex PCR, and TCRdb holds only the in-frame ones, with some missing. Among more than 2,000,000 clones listed, roughly 92% were seen once. The sequenced sample was naive CD4+ T cells sorted from blood. As for subset: CD45RA+ positively selected. The origin of the receptors is a man younger than 35 in good health.

In its sample, this clone was seen once. The J gene is TRBJ2-6, the V gene TRBV2; possible D gene TRBD2, 5 bases. Trimming removed 6 bases from V and 0 bases from J, with 18 bases in between. This CDR3 spans 18 amino acids. The germline V gene encodes CDR1 SNHLY and CDR2 FYNNEI. CDR3 nucleotides: TGTGCCAGCAGGACAACTAGTGGACTGAGCTCTGGGGCCAACGTCCTGACTTTC. Translating gives CASRTTSGLSSGANVLTF. Based on the CDR3 plus reference TRBV2 and TRBJ2-6, the full variable domain is EPEVTQTPSHQVTQMGQEVILRCVPISNHLYFYWYRQILGQKVEFLVSFYNNEISEKSEIFDDQFSVERPDGSNFTLKIRSTKLEDSAMYFCASRTTSGLSSGANVLTFGAGSRLTVL.

V usage is TRBV19 and J usage is TRBJ2-1, with 7 positions matching TRBD2. CDR1 is LNHDA, CDR2 SQIVND, per germline (reference sequence). The CDR3 sequence is 16 residues long. The J segment lost 3 bases and the V segment lost 4 bases, leaving 9 bases of the junction unmatched. The CDR3: CASSNLAGVFYNEQFF. The DNA of the CDR3 is TGTGCCAGTAGTAATCTGGCGGGAGTCTTCTACAATGAGCAGTTCTTC.

This rearrangement joins TRBV7-2 to TRBJ2-7, with 10 bases lining up with TRBD1. Germline trimming cut 5 bases from V and 2 bases from J; bases unmatched to any gene: 6. The CDR3 spans 15 residues. Germline CDR1 and CDR2: SGHTA and FQGNSA. The CDR3 loop reads CASSDGQGDTYEQYF. As DNA, the CDR3 is TGTGCCAGCAGCGATGGACAGGGGGACACCTACGAGCAGTACTTC.

The chain employs TRBV9 and TRBJ1-2, with D tentatively TRBD1 (5 bases). Germline-derived CDR1 and CDR2 are SGDLS and YYNGEE. CDR3 size: 16 residues. The V end was cut by 0 bases, the J end by 4 bases, with 16 bases between. CDR3: CASSVGGSPLGYGYTF. The CDR3 coding sequence is TGTGCCAGCAGCGTAGGGGGGTCACCCCTCGGCTATGGCTACACCTTC.

V usage is TRBV10-3 and J usage is TRBJ1-1; D is uncertain. Germline CDR1 is ENHRY and CDR2 is SYGVKD. V was trimmed by 0 bases and J by 5 bases, leaving 10 bases between them. The CDR3 runs to 14 residues. The CDR3 nucleotides are TGTGCCATCAGTGAGTCGGCCCCCGGGACTGAAGCTTTCTTT. Its translation: CAISESAPGTEAFF.

The chain combines TRBV7-9 with TRBJ1-1; TRBD1 matches at 7 bases. Germline CDR1 is SEHNR and CDR2 is FQNEAQ (reference sequence). The CDR3 has 15 residues. V lost 5 bases and J lost 1; bases outside the gene matches: 7. CDR3 sequence reads: CASSDSDRPNTEAFF. DNA for the CDR3: TGTGCCAGCAGCGATTCGGACAGGCCGAACACTGAAGCTTTCTTT.

The chain carries TRBV11-2 and TRBJ2-3, with D possibly TRBD2 on 6 matching bases. V dropped 0 bases and J dropped 10 bases, with 17 bases sitting between them. Germline V gene sequence: CDR1 SGHAT, CDR2 FQNNGV. This CDR3 comprises 15 residues. The chain's CDR3 is CASSLDRGDSPPQYF. CDR3 nucleotides: TGTGCCAGCAGCTTAGATCGAGGGGACTCCCCCCCGCAGTATTTT.

This chain connects TRBV5-4 to TRBJ2-1; D is perhaps TRBD2 (7 bases). In germline, CDR1 is SGHNT, CDR2 YYREEE (reference sequence). The CDR3 consists of 15 residues. Trimming cost V 6 bases and J 7 bases, with 20 bases left between them. CDR3 sequence reads: CASTPLGGAGNEQFF. The CDR3 DNA reads TGTGCCAGCACCCCGCTGGGGGGGGCCGGGAATGAGCAGTTCTTC.

The chain has TRBV12-5 and TRBJ1-5; no definite D call. CDR1 and CDR2 from the germline V gene are LGHNT and FRNRAP. The CDR3 is 17 amino acids. The V gene lost 1 base and the J gene lost 1 base, with 14 bases spanning the gap. DNA of the CDR3: TGTGCTAGTGGTTTGGGGGGAATCCGTGGGAGCAATCAGCCCCAGCATTTT. Translated, it gives CASGLGGIRGSNQPQHF.

This clone was seen only once. The chain is built from TRBV7-3 and TRBJ2-2; D remains unclear. The CDR3 has 13 residues. Germline lookup yields CDR1 SGHTA and CDR2 FQGTGA. Trimming cost V 1 base and J 5 bases, with 5 bases left between them. CDR3 nucleotide sequence: TGTGCCAGCAGCTTAAGCGTGACCGGGGAGCTGTTTTTT. It codes for CASSLSVTGELFF.

The J gene is TRBJ2-7, the V gene TRBV2; 9 bases map to TRBD1. The V gene end was trimmed by 6 bases and the J gene end by 6 bases; junction bases not matched to a gene: 9. The CDR3 is 14 residues long. CDR1 is SNHLY, CDR2 FYNNEI, per germline. CDR3 sequence (DNA): TGTGCCAGCAGCGATCTGACAGGGGGAAGCGAGCAGTACTTC. This sequence encodes CASSDLTGGSEQYF. Full variable domain (missing parts from reference TRBV2 and TRBJ2-7): EPEVTQTPSHQVTQMGQEVILRCVPISNHLYFYWYRQILGQKVEFLVSFYNNEISEKSEIFDDQFSVERPDGSNFTLKIRSTKLEDSAMYFCASSDLTGGSEQYFGPGTRLTVT.

V gene TRBV5-1 combines with J gene TRBJ2-3; D gene ambiguous. This CDR3 is 14 amino acids long. Germline values: CDR1 SGHRS, CDR2 YFSETQ. Trimming took 1 base from V and 4 from J, leaving 10 bases between them. CDR3 sequence reads: CASSLTRRSDTQYF. For the CDR3, the DNA is TGCGCCAGCAGCTTGACCCGGAGATCAGATACGCAGTATTTT.

The chain joins TRBV19 to TRBJ1-2, with D tentatively TRBD1 (5 bases). Trimming took off 8 bases at V and 0 bases at J, with 22 bases between the two ends. Per germline, CDR1 LNHDA and CDR2 SQIVND (reference sequence). CDR3 length equals 17 residues. The CDR3 sequence is CASSPRQNDFPNYGYTF. The CDR3 DNA follows: TGTGCCAGTTCACCTCGACAGAATGATTTTCCTAACTATGGCTACACCTTC. Full variable domain (missing parts from reference TRBV19 and TRBJ1-2): DGGITQSPKYLFRKEGQNVTLSCEQNLNHDAMYWYRQDPGQGLRLIYYSQIVNDFQKGDIAEGYSVSREKKESFPLTVTSAQKNPTAFYLCASSPRQNDFPNYGYTFGSGTRLTVV.

This sequence joins TRBV18 and TRBJ2-7; 10 bases are shared with TRBD2. Germline V gives CDR1 KGHSH, CDR2 LQKENI. The CDR3 contains 16 residues. The V and J ends lost 3 bases and 0 bases, in that order; junction bases with no gene match: 5. The CDR3 sequence: CASSPGLADLSYEQYF. The DNA for the CDR3 is TGTGCCAGCTCACCCGGACTAGCGGACCTCTCCTACGAGCAGTACTTC.

This sequence joins TRBV27 and TRBJ2-2; D is ambiguous. This CDR3 contains 17 residues. Trimming pared 4 bases from V and 1 base from J, leaving 16 bases between. Germline loops: CDR1 MNHEY, CDR2 SMNVEV (reference sequence). CDR3 sequence: CASSSLNDWWNTGELFF. The CDR3 nucleotides read TGTGCCAGCAGTTCCCTCAACGACTGGTGGAACACCGGGGAGCTGTTTTTT.

The chain employs TRBV4-3 and TRBJ2-7; D ambiguous. CDR1 is LGHNA and CDR2 is YSLEER in the germline V gene. The CDR3 spans 14 residues. Trimming took off 0 bases at V and 1 base at J, with 7 bases between the two ends. The CDR3 DNA reads TGCGCCAGCAGCCAAGAGGTAGGATCCTACGAGCAGTACTTC. This sequence encodes CASSQEVGSYEQYF.

A note on this clone: This sample also contains other DNA sequences that code for the same CDR3. V gene TRBV5-4 combines with J gene TRBJ2-1, with 7 bases fitting TRBD2. Germline V gene sequence: CDR1 SGHNT, CDR2 YYREEE (reference sequence). With 0 bases clipped from V and 0 bases from J, the junction kept 3 bases outside the gene matches. This CDR3 contains 16 residues. As DNA, the CDR3 is TGTGCCAGCAGCTTGGGGGCGGGAGCCTCCTACAATGAGCAGTTCTTC. It encodes CASSLGAGASYNEQFF.

This clone was seen a few times. The V call is TRBV29-1, the J call TRBJ1-1; D is perhaps TRBD1 (6 bases). The CDR3 has 13 amino acids. CDR1 SQVTM and CDR2 ANQGSEA come from the germline V gene. V lost 4 bases and J lost 1, with 10 bases in between. In DNA, the CDR3 is TGCAGCGTTGGAAGGGGGACGAACACTGAAGCTTTCTTT. As protein: CSVGRGTNTEAFF.

In its sample, this clone was seen once. This chain links TRBV18 with TRBJ2-3; D remains ambiguous. CDR3 size: 16 residues. The germline CDR1 and CDR2 sequences are KGHSH and LQKENI. Trimming took off 2 bases at V and 6 bases at J, with 18 bases between the two ends. As DNA, the CDR3 is TGTGCCAGCTCACCAAGGCTCGTCTCCGGATTCGATACGCAGTATTTT. Residues: CASSPRLVSGFDTQYF. The full variable domain, with the rest looked up from reference TRBV18 and TRBJ2-3, is NAGVMQNPRHLVRRRGQEARLRCSPMKGHSHVYWYRQLPEEGLKFMVYLQKENIIDESGMPKERFSAEFPKEGPSILRIQQVVRGDSAAYFCASSPRLVSGFDTQYFGPGTRLTVL.

The gene calls are TRBV7-9 and TRBJ2-7, with D perhaps TRBD1 (6 bases). Trimming left V 2 bases short and J 3 bases short, with 14 bases between. CDR3 length: 15 residues. Germline V gene lookup returns CDR1 SEHNR and CDR2 FQNEAQ (reference sequence). CDR3 loop: CASSLQAQGNYEQYF. CDR3 nucleotide sequence: TGTGCCAGCAGCTTACAGGCCCAGGGGAACTACGAGCAGTACTTC.

The chain uses TRBV18 and TRBJ1-6; D is ambiguous. The CDR3 is 14 residues long. The germline CDR1 and CDR2 sequences are KGHSH and LQKENI. V was cut by 6 bases and J by 0 bases, with 6 bases left in between. The CDR3 here is CASSESSYNSPLHF. CDR3 nucleotides: TGTGCCAGCTCGGAAAGCTCCTATAATTCACCCCTCCACTTT.

The chain is built from TRBV27 and TRBJ1-6, with D unclear. This CDR3 is built from 15 residues. The V gene's germline CDR1 is MNHEY and CDR2 SMNVEV (reference sequence). Trimming took off 6 bases at V and 7 bases at J, with 16 bases between the two ends. The CDR3 region is CASSRWQVENSPLHF. The CDR3 DNA reads as TGTGCCAGCAGCCGCTGGCAGGTTGAGAATTCACCCCTCCACTTT.

This clone was recorded once. V and J are TRBV5-1 and TRBJ2-5; either TRBD1 or TRBD2 may fit D (5 bases each). The germline V and J ends were trimmed by 2 bases and 7 bases, with 15 bases remaining between them. CDR3 length equals 14 residues. CDR1 SGHRS and CDR2 YFSETQ come from the germline V gene. In DNA, the CDR3 is TGCGCCAGCAGCTTACTACAGGAGGCGGGGACCCAGTACTTC. Residues: CASSLLQEAGTQYF.